This is a list of T cell receptor beta chains from one sample in a study of CD39 and CD103 CD8 tumor-infiltrating T cells. Measured with immunoSEQ multiplex PCR; TCRdb has only the in-frame clones, and not every one. The sample lists under 5,000 clones, roughly two thirds occurring once. The sequencing sample was made of CD8+ T cells sorted from blood. The receptors shown here come from a human donor with head and neck squamous cell carcinoma. Each CDR3 is given with its conserved first and last residue. D genes are given only for firm matches. Clone size, where shown, is once, few, many, or a class for clones that have expanded.

J: TRBJ1-6; V: TRBV2; D: TRBD1; size: .; DNA: TGTGCCAGCAGTGCTAGCCGGACAGGGGGCATGATTTCACCCCTCCACTTT; CDR3: CASSASRTGGMISPLHF
J: TRBJ1-1; V: TRBV5-6; D: .; size: .; DNA: TGTGCCAGCAGCTTCGCGGGAACTGAAGCTTTCTTT; CDR3: CASSFAGTEAFF
J: TRBJ2-1; V: TRBV11-3; D: TRBD2; size: .; DNA: TGTGCCAGCAGCTTAGGAGGGACTAGCGGGGTATACAATGAGCAGTTCTTC; CDR3: CASSLGGTSGVYNEQFF
J: TRBJ2-1; V: TRBV14; D: TRBD1; size: .; DNA: TGTGCCAGCAGCCTTGTCCAGGGGGCAGTTATGCAGTTCTTC; CDR3: CASSLVQGAVMQFF
J: TRBJ1-6; V: TRBV11-2; D: TRBD1; size: medium-sized; DNA: TGTGCCAGCAGCTTAAGGGGGCTGGATTCACCCCTCCACTTT; CDR3: CASSLRGLDSPLHF
J: TRBJ1-1; V: TRBV6-1; D: .; size: .; DNA: TGTGCCAGCAGTGAAGAAGCCGATCCCTACACTGAAGCTTTCTTT; CDR3: CASSEEADPYTEAFF
J: TRBJ2-5; V: TRBV7-9; D: TRBD1; size: .; DNA: TGTGCCAGCAGCTCCGCTCGACAGGGGCCCGGGCAAGAGACCCAGTACTTC; CDR3: CASSSARQGPGQETQYF
J: TRBJ1-1; V: TRBV6-4; D: .; size: few; DNA: TGTGCCAGCAGTACGAGGGAGGGCACTGAAGCTTTCTTT; CDR3: CASSTREGTEAFF
J: TRBJ2-7; V: TRBV7-9; D: TRBD1; size: .; DNA: TGTGCCAGCAGCCATCCCGGGACAGGGGTCTACGAGCAGTACTTC; CDR3: CASSHPGTGVYEQYF
J: TRBJ1-6; V: TRBV2; D: .; size: few; DNA: TGTGCCAGCAGTGAAAGTGGCGGCCCTAATTCACCCCTCCACTTT; CDR3: CASSESGGPNSPLHF
J: TRBJ2-5; V: TRBV6-6; D: TRBD1; size: .; DNA: TGTGCCAGCAGTCCCCGGACAGGGGGCGAGGGAGAGACCCAGTACTTC; CDR3: CASSPRTGGEGETQYF
J: TRBJ1-2; V: TRBV2; D: .; size: .; DNA: TGTGCCAGCAAGCCCCCCCAGAACAGTCACTATGGCTACACCTTC; CDR3: CASKPPQNSHYGYTF
J: TRBJ1-4; V: TRBV19; D: .; size: .; DNA: TGTGCCAGTAGTCCCGCGTGGGGCGGAAATGAAAAACTGTTTTTT; CDR3: CASSPAWGGNEKLFF
J: TRBJ1-2; V: TRBV11-2; D: .; size: .; DNA: TGTGCCAGCAGCTTACTTCAGGATGGCTACACCTTC; CDR3: CASSLLQDGYTF
J: TRBJ2-5; V: TRBV4-1; D: .; size: .; DNA: TGCGCCAGCAGCCAAGGGGGCGGCGGCCAAGAGACCCAGTACTTC; CDR3: CASSQGGGGQETQYF
J: TRBJ2-1; V: TRBV2; D: .; size: .; DNA: TGTGCCAGCAGTGAAGCTTTATTCCGGGACTTTTCCTACAATGAGCAGTTCTTC; CDR3: CASSEALFRDFSYNEQFF
J: TRBJ2-7; V: TRBV2; D: .; size: few; DNA: TGTGCCAGCGGCGGGAGGACAGGATTTTCCTACGAGCAGTACTTC; CDR3: CASGGRTGFSYEQYF